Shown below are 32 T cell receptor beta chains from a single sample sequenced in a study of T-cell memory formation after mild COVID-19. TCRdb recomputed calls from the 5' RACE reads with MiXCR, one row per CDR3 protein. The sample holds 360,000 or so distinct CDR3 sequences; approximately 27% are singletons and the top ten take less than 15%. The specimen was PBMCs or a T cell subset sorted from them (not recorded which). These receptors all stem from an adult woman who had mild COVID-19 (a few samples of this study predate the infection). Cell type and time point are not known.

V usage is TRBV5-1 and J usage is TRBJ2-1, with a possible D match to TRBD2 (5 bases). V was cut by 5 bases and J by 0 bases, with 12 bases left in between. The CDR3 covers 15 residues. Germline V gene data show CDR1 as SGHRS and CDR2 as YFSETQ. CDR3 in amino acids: CASRQADSSYNEQFF. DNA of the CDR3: TGCGCCAGCAGGCAAGCGGATAGCTCCTACAATGAGCAGTTCTTC.

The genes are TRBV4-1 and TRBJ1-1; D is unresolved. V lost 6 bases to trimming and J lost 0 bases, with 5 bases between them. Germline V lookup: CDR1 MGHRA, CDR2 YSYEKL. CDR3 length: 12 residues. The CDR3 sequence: CASSHLNTEAFF. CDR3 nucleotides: TGCGCCAGCAGTCACTTGAACACTGAAGCTTTCTTT.

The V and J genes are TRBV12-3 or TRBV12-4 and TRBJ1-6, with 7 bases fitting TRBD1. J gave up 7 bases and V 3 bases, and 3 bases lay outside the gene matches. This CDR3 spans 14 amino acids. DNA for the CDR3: TGTGCCAGCAGTTTTGGGACAGAGAATTCACCCCTCCACTTT. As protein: CASSFGTENSPLHF.

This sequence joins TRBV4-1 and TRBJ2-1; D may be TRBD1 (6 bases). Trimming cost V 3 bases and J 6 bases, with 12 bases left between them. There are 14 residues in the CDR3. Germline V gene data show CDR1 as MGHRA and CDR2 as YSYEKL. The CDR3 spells CASSQIDRRNEQFF. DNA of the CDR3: TGCGCCAGCAGCCAGATAGACAGGCGCAATGAGCAGTTCTTC.

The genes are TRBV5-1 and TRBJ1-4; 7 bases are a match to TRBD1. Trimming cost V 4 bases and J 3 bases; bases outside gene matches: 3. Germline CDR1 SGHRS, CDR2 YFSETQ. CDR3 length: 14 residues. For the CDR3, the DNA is TGCGCCAGCAGCGCCGGGACAGCTAATGAAAAACTGTTTTTT. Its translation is CASSAGTANEKLFF.

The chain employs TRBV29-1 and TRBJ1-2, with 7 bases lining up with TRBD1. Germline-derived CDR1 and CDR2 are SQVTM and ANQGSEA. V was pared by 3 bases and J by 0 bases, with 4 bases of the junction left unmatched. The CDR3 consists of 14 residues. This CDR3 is CSVDGTATNYGYTF. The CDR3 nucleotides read TGCAGCGTTGATGGGACAGCTACTAACTATGGCTACACCTTC.

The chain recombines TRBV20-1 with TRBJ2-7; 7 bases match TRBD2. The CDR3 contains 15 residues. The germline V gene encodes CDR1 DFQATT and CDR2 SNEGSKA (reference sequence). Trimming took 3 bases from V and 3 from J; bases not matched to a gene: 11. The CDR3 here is CSASPGGKTRYEQYF. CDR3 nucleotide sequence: TGCAGTGCTAGCCCGGGGGGAAAAACGCGCTACGAGCAGTACTTC.

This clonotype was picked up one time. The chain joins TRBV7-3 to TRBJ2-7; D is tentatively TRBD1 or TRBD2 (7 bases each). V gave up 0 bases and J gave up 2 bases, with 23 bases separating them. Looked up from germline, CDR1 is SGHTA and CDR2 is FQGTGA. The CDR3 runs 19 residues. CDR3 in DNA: TGTGCCAGCAGCTTAACCCGGGGGGACCTGGGACAGATAACCTACGAGCAGTACTTC. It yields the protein CASSLTRGDLGQITYEQYF.

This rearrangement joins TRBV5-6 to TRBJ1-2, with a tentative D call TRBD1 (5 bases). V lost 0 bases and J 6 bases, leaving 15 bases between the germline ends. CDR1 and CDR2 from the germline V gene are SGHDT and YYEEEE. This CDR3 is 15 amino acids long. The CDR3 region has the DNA TGTGCCAGCAGCTTGGATGGGGGAATCTGGAATGGCTACACCTTC. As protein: CASSLDGGIWNGYTF.

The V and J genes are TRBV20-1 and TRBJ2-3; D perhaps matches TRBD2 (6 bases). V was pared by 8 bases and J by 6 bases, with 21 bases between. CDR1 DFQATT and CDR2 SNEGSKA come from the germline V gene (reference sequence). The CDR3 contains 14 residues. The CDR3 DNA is TGCAGTCCGACCAAGGCGGGGCCAGGGGATACGCAGTATTTT. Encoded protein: CSPTKAGPGDTQYF.

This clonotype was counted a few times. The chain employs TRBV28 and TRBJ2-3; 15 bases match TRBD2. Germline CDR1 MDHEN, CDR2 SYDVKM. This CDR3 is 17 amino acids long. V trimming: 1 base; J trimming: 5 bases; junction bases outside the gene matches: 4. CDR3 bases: TGTGCCAGCAGTTTATCCGGACTAGCGGGAGGGGGAGATACGCAGTATTTT. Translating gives CASSLSGLAGGGDTQYF.

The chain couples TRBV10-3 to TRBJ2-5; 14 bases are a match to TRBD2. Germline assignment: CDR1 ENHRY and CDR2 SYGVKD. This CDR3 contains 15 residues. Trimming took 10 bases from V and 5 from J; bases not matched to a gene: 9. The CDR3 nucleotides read TGTGCCACCGCGACTAGCGGGGGGGCCGGTGAGACCCAGTACTTC. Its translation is CATATSGGAGETQYF.

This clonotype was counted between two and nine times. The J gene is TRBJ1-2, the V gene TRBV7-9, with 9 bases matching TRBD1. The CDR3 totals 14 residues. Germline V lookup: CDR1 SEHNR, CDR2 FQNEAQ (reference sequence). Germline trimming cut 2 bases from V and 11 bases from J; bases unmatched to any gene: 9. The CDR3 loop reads CASSLPRDREDYTF. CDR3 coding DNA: TGTGCCAGCAGCTTACCCCGGGACAGGGAGGATTACACCTTC.

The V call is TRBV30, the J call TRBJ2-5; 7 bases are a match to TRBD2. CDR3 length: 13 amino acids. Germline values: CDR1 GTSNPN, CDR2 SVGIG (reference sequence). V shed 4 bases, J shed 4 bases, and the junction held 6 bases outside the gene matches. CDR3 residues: CAWKRLAGETQYF. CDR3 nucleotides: TGTGCCTGGAAGAGACTAGCCGGAGAGACCCAGTACTTC.

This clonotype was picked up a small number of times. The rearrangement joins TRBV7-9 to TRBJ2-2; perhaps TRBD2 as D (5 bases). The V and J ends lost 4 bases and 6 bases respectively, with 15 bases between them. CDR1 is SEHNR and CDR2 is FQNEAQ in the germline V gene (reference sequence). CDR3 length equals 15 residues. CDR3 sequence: CASSYPGSMAGELFF. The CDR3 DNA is TGTGCCAGCAGCTACCCGGGATCGATGGCCGGGGAGCTGTTTTTT.

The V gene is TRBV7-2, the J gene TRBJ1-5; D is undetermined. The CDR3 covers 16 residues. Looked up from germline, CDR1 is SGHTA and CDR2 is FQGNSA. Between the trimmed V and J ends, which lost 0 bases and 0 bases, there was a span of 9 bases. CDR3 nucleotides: TGTGCCAGCAGCTTAGCGCGGCTGAATAGCAATCAGCCCCAGCATTTT. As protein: CASSLARLNSNQPQHF.

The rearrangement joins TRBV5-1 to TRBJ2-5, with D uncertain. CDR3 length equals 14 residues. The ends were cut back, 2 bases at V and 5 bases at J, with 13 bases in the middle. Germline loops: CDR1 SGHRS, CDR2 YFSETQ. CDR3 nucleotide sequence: TGCGCCAGCAGCTTTCGCGCCCGAGACGAGACCCAGTACTTC. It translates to CASSFRARDETQYF. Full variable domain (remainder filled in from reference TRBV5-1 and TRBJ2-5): KAGVTQTPRYLIKTRGQQVTLSCSPISGHRSVSWYQQTPGQGLQFLFEYFSETQRNKGNFPGRFSGRQFSNSRSEMNVSTLELGDSALYLCASSFRARDETQYFGPGTRLLVL.

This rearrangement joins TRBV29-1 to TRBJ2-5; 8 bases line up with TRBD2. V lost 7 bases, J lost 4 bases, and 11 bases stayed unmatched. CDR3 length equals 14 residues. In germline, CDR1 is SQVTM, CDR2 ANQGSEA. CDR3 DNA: TGCAGCGCCACGAAAGCGGGGGAAGGAGAGACCCAGTACTTC. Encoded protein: CSATKAGEGETQYF.

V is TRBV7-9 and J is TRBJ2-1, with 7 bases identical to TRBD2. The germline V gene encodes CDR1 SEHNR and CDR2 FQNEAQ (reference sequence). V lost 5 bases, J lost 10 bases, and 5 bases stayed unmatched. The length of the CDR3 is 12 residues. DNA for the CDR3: TGTGCCAGCAGCCCTATGGGGGGGGAGCAGTTCTTC. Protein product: CASSPMGGEQFF.

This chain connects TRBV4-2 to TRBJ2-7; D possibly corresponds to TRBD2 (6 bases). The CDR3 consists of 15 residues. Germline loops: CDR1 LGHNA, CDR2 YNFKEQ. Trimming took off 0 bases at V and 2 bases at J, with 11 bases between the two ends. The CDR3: CASSQDPAGPYEQYF. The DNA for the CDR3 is TGTGCCAGCAGCCAAGATCCGGCGGGACCCTACGAGCAGTACTTC.

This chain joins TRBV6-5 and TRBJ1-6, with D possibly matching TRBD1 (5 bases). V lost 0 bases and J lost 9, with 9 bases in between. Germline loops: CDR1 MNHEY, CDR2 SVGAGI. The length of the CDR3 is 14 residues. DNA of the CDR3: TGTGCCAGCAGTTACTCCAGGGAGGGTTCACCCCTCCACTTT. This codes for CASSYSREGSPLHF.

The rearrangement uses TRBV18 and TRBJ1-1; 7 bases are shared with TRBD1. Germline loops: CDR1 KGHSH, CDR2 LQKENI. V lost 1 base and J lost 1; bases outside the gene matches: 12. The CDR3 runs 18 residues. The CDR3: CASSPLATGNRGNTEAFF. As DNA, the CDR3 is TGTGCCAGCTCACCACTTGCGACTGGGAACAGGGGGAACACTGAAGCTTTCTTT. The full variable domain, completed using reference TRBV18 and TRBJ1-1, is NAGVMQNPRHLVRRRGQEARLRCSPMKGHSHVYWYRQLPEEGLKFMVYLQKENIIDESGMPKERFSAEFPKEGPSILRIQQVVRGDSAAYFCASSPLATGNRGNTEAFFGQGTRLTVV.

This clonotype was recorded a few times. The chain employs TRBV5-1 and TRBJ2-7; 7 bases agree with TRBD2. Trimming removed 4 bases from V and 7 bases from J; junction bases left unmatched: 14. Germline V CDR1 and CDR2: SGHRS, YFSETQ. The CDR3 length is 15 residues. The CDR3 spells CASSGSTSRVSEQYF. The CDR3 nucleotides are TGCGCCAGCAGCGGTTCGACTAGCAGAGTATCAGAGCAGTACTTC.

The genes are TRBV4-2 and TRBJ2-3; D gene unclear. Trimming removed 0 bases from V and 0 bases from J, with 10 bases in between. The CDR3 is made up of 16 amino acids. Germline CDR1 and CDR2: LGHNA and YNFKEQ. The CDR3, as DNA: TGTGCCAGCAGCCAAGAGGACGGGTATAGCACAGATACGCAGTATTTT. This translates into CASSQEDGYSTDTQYF.

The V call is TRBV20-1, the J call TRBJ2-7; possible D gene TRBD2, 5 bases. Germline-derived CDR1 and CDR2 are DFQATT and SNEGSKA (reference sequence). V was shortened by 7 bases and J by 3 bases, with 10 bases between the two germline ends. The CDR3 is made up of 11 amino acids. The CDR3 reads CSVSRGYEQYF. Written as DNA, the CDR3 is TGCAGTGTCTCCCGGGGCTACGAGCAGTACTTC.

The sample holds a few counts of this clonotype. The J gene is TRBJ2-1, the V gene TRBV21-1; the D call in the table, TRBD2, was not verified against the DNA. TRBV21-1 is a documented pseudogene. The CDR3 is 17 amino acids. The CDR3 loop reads CASSKDQRESSYNEQFF. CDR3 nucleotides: TGTGCCAGCAGCAAAGATCAGCGGGAGAGCTCCTACAATGAGCAGTTCTTC.

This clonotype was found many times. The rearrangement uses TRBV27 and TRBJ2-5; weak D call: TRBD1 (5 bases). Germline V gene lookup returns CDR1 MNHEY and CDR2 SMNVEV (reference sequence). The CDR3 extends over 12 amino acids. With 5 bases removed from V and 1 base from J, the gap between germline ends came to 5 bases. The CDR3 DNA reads TGTGCCAGCAGTGACAGCCAAGAGACCCAGTACTTC. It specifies CASSDSQETQYF.

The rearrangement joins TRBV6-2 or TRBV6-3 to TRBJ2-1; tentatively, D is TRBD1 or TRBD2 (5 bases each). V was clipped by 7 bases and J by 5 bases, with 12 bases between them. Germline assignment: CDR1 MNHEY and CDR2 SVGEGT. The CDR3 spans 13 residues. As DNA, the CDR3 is TGTGCCAGCAAGTCTCGAGGGGACAATGAGCAGTTCTTC. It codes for CASKSRGDNEQFF.

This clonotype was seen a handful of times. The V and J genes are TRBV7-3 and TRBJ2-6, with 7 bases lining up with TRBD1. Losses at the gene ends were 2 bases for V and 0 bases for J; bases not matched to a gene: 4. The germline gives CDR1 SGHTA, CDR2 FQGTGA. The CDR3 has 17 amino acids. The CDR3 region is CASSLGQVSSGANVLTF. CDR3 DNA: TGTGCCAGCAGCTTAGGACAGGTCAGCTCTGGGGCCAACGTCCTGACTTTC.

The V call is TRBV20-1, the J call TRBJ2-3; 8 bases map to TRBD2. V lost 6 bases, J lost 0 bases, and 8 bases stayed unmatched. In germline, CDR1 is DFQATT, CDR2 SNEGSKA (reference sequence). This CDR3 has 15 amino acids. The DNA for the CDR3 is TGCAGTGCCTCCGGTACTAGCGGTAGCACAGATACGCAGTATTTT. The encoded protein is CSASGTSGSTDTQYF.

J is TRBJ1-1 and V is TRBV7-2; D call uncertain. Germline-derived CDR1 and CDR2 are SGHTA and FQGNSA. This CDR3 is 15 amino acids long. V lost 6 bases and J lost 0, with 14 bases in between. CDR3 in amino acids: CASRPSSGMNTEAFF. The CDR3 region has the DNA TGTGCCAGCAGACCCTCGTCGGGAATGAACACTGAAGCTTTCTTT.

CDR3 sequence (DNA): TGCGCCAGCAGGCCGGACAGTAACTATGGCTACACCTTC. Translation: CASRPDSNYGYTF. This sequence joins TRBV5-1 and TRBJ1-2; the D gene is possibly TRBD1 (6 bases). Germline V CDR1 and CDR2: SGHRS, YFSETQ. This CDR3 contains 13 residues. Trimming removed 5 bases from V and 1 base from J, with 9 bases in between.